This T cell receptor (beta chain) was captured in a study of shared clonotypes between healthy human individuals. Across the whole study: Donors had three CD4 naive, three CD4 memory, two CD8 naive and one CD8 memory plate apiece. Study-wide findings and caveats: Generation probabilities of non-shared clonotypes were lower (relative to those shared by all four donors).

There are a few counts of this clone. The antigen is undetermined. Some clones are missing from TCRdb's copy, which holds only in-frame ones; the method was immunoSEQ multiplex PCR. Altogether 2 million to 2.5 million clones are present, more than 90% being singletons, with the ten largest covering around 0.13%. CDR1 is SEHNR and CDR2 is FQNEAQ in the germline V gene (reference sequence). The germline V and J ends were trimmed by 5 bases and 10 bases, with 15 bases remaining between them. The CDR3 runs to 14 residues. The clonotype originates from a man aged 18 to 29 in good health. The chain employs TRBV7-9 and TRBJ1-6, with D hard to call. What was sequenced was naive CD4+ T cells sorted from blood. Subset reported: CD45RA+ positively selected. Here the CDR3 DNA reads TGTGCCAGCAGCCAGGACCCGGGTAACTCACCCCTCCACTTT. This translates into CASSQDPGNSPLHF.